Sequencing of this TCR beta chain was carried out in a study of T cell changes during pregnancy in multiple sclerosis. V trimming: 3 bases; J trimming: 2 bases; junction bases outside the gene matches: 12. Germline assignment: CDR1 MGHRA and CDR2 YSYEKL. The CDR3 loop spans 18 amino acids. Generated by immunoSEQ multiplex PCR, the TCRdb table keeps only in-frame clones and is missing some. The table records roughly 40,000 clones, 88% of them present only once. The sequencing here drew on CD4+ T cells from peripheral blood mononuclear cells, taken before pregnancy. The chain is built from TRBV4-1 and TRBJ1-4; 7 bases align to TRBD1. This clonotype was sampled from a female donor with multiple sclerosis, enrolled in a pregnancy study. The chain's CDR3 is CASSHRPTGPGTNEKLFF. The CDR3 nucleotides are TGCGCCAGCAGCCACCGACCGACAGGGCCCGGCACTAATGAAAAACTGTTTTTT.